Presented here are 18 T cell receptor beta chains from one specimen sequenced in a study of T cell repertoires in cytomegalovirus infection. MiXCR was run by TCRdb on the reads, yielding one entry per CDR3 protein. The sample contains about 740,000 distinct CDR3 sequences, 35% to 45% of which appear only once. Sequenced: PBMCs. The receptors were sampled from a human donor in good health (CMV status not recorded). Some clones in this sample may be carry-over from other donors' samples.

The table lists this clonotype with many counts. This chain connects TRBV7-8 to TRBJ2-3; either TRBD1 or TRBD2 may supply D (6 bases each). This CDR3 has 16 amino acids. Trimming took off 5 bases at V and 4 bases at J, with 19 bases between the two ends. The germline V gene has CDR1 SGHVS and CDR2 FQNEAQ. The CDR3 DNA sequence: TGTGCCAGCAGCCTGGGCTGGGGGGCCCACGCAGATACGCAGTATTTT. This gives the protein CASSLGWGAHADTQYF.

This clonotype was observed at least ten times. The chain joins TRBV7-2 to TRBJ1-5; D is unclear. Germline CDR1 and CDR2: SGHTA and FQGNSA. V lost 1 base, J lost 9 bases, and 7 bases lay in between. CDR3 size: 12 residues. The DNA for the CDR3 is TGTGCCAGCAGCTTAGGCGCCGGGCCCCAGCATTTT. It translates to CASSLGAGPQHF.

This clonotype has only a few counts. This chain uses TRBV12-3 or TRBV12-4 with TRBJ2-2, with 7 positions matching TRBD1. With V trimmed by 2 bases and J by 0 bases, 18 bases remained unmatched. The CDR3 sequence is 21 residues long. CDR3 protein: CASSLLYSRGQPGPNTGELFF. DNA for the CDR3: TGTGCCAGCAGTTTACTTTATAGTAGGGGACAGCCGGGGCCGAACACCGGGGAGCTGTTTTTT.

The V call is TRBV6-2 or TRBV6-3, the J call TRBJ1-5; TRBD1 agrees at 9 bases. Germline CDR1 is MNHEY and CDR2 is SVGEGT. V lost 5 bases to trimming and J lost 6 bases; unmatched junction nucleotides: 8. The CDR3 is made up of 15 amino acids. The DNA for the CDR3 is TGTGCCAGCAGTCCTCCCGGGACAGGGAGTCAGCCCCAGCATTTT. Protein product: CASSPPGTGSQPQHF.

This sequence joins TRBV6-6 and TRBJ1-1; 11 positions agree with TRBD1. The CDR3 is made up of 18 amino acids. Germline V gives CDR1 MNHNY, CDR2 SVGAGI (reference sequence). With V trimmed by 0 bases and J by 4 bases, 10 bases remained unmatched. The CDR3 here is CASSYSQTDRGLSTEAFF. In DNA form, the CDR3 reads TGTGCCAGCAGTTACTCTCAAACGGACAGGGGGCTGAGCACTGAAGCTTTCTTT.

The rearrangement joins TRBV6-1 to TRBJ1-2; D ambiguous. This CDR3 has 15 residues. Germline V gene lookup returns CDR1 MNHNS and CDR2 SASEGT. V was pared by 3 bases and J by 4 bases, with 15 bases between. The CDR3 nucleotides are TGTGCCAGCAGTGATGGGCAGGAGAGCTTCTATGGCTACACCTTC. As protein: CASSDGQESFYGYTF.

This clonotype appeared many times. The chain uses TRBV7-2 and TRBJ1-1; D not certain. Germline values: CDR1 SGHTA, CDR2 FQGNSA. This CDR3 spans 11 amino acids. V gave up 2 bases and J gave up 5 bases, with 3 bases separating them. The CDR3 bases are TGTGCCAGCAGCTTATTTACTGAAGCTTTCTTT. Its translation is CASSLFTEAFF.

The table lists this clonotype with a few counts. J is TRBJ1-5 and V is TRBV12-3 or TRBV12-4; D uncertain. The CDR3 has 14 residues. Trimming removed 6 bases from V and 0 bases from J, with 9 bases in between. The CDR3 nucleotides are TGTGCCAGCAGACCCCAGAATAGCAATCAGCCCCAGCATTTT. Its protein product is CASRPQNSNQPQHF.

CDR3 sequence (DNA): TGTGCATGGGGCAGGGGCAACACTGAAGCTTTCTTT. Protein: CAWGRGNTEAFF. V gene TRBV5-6 combines with J gene TRBJ1-1, with a tentative D call TRBD1 (6 bases). Germline loops: CDR1 SGHDT, CDR2 YYEEEE. The CDR3 length is 12 residues.

The chain links TRBV5-4 to TRBJ2-2; D might be TRBD1 (7 bases). The V end was cut by 4 bases, the J end by 5 bases, with 21 bases between. Per germline, CDR1 SGHNT and CDR2 YYREEE (reference sequence). The CDR3 covers 17 residues. CDR3 amino acids: CASSGRTGLKRTGELFF. CDR3 nucleotides: TGTGCCAGCAGCGGGAGGACAGGCCTAAAGAGGACCGGGGAGCTGTTTTTT.

As regards this clonotype: A much larger clone lies one base from this, so it may be a read error. The V gene is TRBV7-2, the J gene TRBJ1-4, with 10 positions matching TRBD1. The germline V gene has CDR1 SGHTA and CDR2 FQGNSA. CDR3 size: 15 residues. The CDR3 coding sequence is TGTGCCAGCAGCACCCGGGACAGGGGAAATGAAAATCTGTTTTTT. As protein: CASSTRDRGNENLFF.

The CDR3 sequence is CASSYSREGHGSNEQFF. DNA of the CDR3: TGTGCCAGCAGTTATAGTCGGGAGGGCCACGGTAGCAATGAGCAGTTCTTC. The J gene is TRBJ2-1, the V gene TRBV6-1; 8 positions match TRBD2. The germline gives CDR1 MNHNS, CDR2 SASEGT. V lost 5 bases, J lost 6 bases, and 15 bases stayed unmatched. The CDR3 covers 17 residues.

This chain links TRBV6-7 with TRBJ2-5; no reliable D call. TRBV6-7 carries the ORF label, with uncertain function. Trimming pared 7 bases from V and 2 bases from J, leaving 17 bases between. This CDR3 contains 15 residues. The CDR3 protein is CASTTRGQEQETQYF. The CDR3 DNA reads as TGTGCCAGCACCACCCGAGGTCAGGAGCAAGAGACCCAGTACTTC.

This chain connects TRBV7-3 to TRBJ2-5; 7 positions agree with TRBD2. The CDR3 loop spans 16 amino acids. V was clipped by 5 bases and J by 3 bases; unmatched bases: 12. CDR1 is SGHTA and CDR2 is FQGTGA in the germline V gene. The chain's CDR3 is CASSARMAGEEETQYF. CDR3 nucleotides: TGTGCCAGCAGCGCCCGGATGGCGGGGGAAGAAGAGACCCAGTACTTC.

This clonotype was observed a few times. The rearrangement links TRBV28 to TRBJ2-7; tentatively, D is TRBD1 or TRBD2 (7 bases each). Trimming took off 4 bases at V and 3 bases at J, with 19 bases between the two ends. Germline CDR1 MDHEN, CDR2 SYDVKM. The CDR3 consists of 16 residues. The CDR3 DNA is TGTGCCAGCAGTTCTCTGACGGGCAGGGGGGGCTACGAGCAGTACTTC. The encoded protein is CASSSLTGRGGYEQYF.

This clonotype has a handful of counts. The chain joins TRBV12-3 or TRBV12-4 to TRBJ2-7; 8 bases are shared with TRBD2. The junction had 7 bases not matched to a gene; V was cut back by 5 bases and J by 4 bases. CDR3 size: 14 residues. This CDR3 is CASSPSGRGYEQYF. CDR3 DNA: TGTGCCAGCAGTCCGAGCGGGAGAGGTTACGAGCAGTACTTC.

At least ten counts were recorded for this clonotype. The rearrangement joins TRBV18 to TRBJ2-3; the D is unclear. This CDR3 is 14 amino acids long. Trimming removed 2 bases at V and 4 bases at J, with 10 bases between. Germline V CDR1 and CDR2: KGHSH, LQKENI. The CDR3 DNA sequence: TGTGCCAGCTCACCATCTAGTTATGCAGATACGCAGTATTTT. Amino acids: CASSPSSYADTQYF. The full variable domain, in which reference TRBV18 and TRBJ2-3 provide the parts outside the CDR3, is NAGVMQNPRHLVRRRGQEARLRCSPMKGHSHVYWYRQLPEEGLKFMVYLQKENIIDESGMPKERFSAEFPKEGPSILRIQQVVRGDSAAYFCASSPSSYADTQYFGPGTRLTVL.

DNA for the CDR3: TGTGCCAGCAGTTTTAGACTAGCTGGTACCGGGGAGCTGTTTTTT. This sequence encodes CASSFRLAGTGELFF. This chain links TRBV28 with TRBJ2-2; 7 bases fit TRBD2. Germline CDR1 reads MDHEN; CDR2 reads SYDVKM. The CDR3 length is 15 residues. V gave up 3 bases and J gave up 5 bases; unmatched junction bases: 6.